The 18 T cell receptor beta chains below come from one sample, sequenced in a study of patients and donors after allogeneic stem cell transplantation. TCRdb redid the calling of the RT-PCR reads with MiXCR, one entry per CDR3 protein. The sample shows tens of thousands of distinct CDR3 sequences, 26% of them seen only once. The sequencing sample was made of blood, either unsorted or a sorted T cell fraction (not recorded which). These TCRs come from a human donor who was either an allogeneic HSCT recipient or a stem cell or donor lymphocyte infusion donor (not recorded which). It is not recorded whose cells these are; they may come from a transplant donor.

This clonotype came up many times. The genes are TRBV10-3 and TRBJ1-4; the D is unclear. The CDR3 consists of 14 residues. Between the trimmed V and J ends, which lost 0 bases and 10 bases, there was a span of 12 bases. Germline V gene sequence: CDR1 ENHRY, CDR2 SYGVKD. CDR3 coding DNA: TGTGCCATCAGTGAGTCAGGCGCCCGGGGAAAACTGTTTTTT. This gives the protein CAISESGARGKLFF.

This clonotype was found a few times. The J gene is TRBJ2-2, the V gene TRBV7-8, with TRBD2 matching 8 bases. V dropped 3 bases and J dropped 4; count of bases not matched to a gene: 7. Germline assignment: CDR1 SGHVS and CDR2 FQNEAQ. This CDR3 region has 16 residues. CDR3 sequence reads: CASSLPGLVFTGELFF. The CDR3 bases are TGTGCCAGCAGCTTGCCGGGACTAGTCTTCACCGGGGAGCTGTTTTTT.

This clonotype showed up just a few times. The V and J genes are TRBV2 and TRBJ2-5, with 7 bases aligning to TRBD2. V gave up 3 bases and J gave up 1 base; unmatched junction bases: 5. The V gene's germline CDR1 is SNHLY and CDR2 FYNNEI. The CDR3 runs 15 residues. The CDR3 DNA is TGTGCCAGCAGTGAGAGCGGGGACCTCCAAGAGACCCAGTACTTC. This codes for CASSESGDLQETQYF.

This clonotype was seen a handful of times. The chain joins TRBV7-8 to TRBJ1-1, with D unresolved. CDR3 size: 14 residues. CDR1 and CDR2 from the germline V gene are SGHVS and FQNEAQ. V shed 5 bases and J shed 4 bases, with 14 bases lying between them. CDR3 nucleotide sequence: TGTGCCAGCAGCCTCGGTGACACCAGCACTGAAGCTTTCTTT. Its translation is CASSLGDTSTEAFF.

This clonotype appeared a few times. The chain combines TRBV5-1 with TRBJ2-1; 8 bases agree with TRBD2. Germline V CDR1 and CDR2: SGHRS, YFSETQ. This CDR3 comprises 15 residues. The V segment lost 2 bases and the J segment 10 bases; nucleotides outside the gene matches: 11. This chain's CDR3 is CASSFFGGDVREQFF. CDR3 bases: TGCGCCAGCAGCTTCTTCGGGGGGGACGTCCGAGAGCAGTTCTTC.

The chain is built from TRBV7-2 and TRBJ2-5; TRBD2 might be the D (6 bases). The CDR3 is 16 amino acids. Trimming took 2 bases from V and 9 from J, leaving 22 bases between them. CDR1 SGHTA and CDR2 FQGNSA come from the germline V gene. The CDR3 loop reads CASSLQSSEFKGSQYF. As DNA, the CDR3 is TGTGCCAGCAGCTTACAATCTAGCGAGTTTAAGGGGTCCCAGTACTTC.

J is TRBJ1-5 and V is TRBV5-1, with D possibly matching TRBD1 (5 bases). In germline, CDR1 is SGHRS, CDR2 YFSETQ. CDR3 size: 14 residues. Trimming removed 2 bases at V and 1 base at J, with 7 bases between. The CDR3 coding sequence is TGCGCCAGCAGCTTCAGGGTAAGCAATCAGCCCCAGCATTTT. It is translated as CASSFRVSNQPQHF.

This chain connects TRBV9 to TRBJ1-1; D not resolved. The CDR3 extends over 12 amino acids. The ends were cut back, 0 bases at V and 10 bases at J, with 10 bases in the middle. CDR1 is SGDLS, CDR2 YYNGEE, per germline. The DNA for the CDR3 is TGTGCCAGCAGCGTAGCTTACGGAAGAGCTTTCTTT. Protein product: CASSVAYGRAFF.

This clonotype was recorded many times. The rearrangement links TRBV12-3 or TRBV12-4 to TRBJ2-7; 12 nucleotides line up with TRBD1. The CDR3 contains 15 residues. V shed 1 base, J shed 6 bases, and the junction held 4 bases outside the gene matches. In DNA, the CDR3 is TGTGCCAGCAGTTTAGGGGACAGGGGGCCGTCCGAGCAGTACTTC. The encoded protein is CASSLGDRGPSEQYF.

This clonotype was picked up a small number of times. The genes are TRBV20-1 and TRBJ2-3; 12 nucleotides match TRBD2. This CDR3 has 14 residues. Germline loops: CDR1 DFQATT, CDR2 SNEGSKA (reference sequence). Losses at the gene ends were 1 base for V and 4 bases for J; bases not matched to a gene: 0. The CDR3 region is CSARGLAGADTQYF. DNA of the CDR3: TGCAGTGCTAGAGGACTAGCGGGAGCAGATACGCAGTATTTT.

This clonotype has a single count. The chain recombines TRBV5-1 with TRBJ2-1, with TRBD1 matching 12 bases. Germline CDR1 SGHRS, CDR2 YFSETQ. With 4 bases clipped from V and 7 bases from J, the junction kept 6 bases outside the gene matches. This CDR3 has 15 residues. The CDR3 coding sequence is TGCGCCAGCAGCCCAGGGACAGGGGGCTGGAATGAGCAGTTCTTC. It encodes CASSPGTGGWNEQFF.

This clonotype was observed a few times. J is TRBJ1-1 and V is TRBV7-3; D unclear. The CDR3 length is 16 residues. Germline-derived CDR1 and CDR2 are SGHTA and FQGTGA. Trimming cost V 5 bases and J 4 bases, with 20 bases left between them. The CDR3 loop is CASSATGKRGSTEAFF. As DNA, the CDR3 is TGTGCCAGCAGCGCCACCGGGAAAAGAGGGAGCACTGAAGCTTTCTTT.

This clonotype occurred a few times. CDR3 DNA: TGTGCCAGCAAGGTCAACACTGAAGCTTTCTTT. Translation: CASKVNTEAFF. The gene calls are TRBV6-5 and TRBJ1-1, with D unclear. The germline gives CDR1 MNHEY, CDR2 SVGAGI. V dropped 7 bases and J dropped 2 bases, with 5 bases sitting between them. The CDR3 is made up of 11 amino acids.

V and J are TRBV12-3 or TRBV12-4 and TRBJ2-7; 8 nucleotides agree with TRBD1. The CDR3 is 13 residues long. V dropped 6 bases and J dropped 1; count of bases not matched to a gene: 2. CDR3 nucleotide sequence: TGTGCCAGCAGCGGACAGGGATCCTACGAGCAGTACTTC. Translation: CASSGQGSYEQYF.

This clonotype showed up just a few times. CDR3 sequence reads: CASSHQGYEQYF. CDR3 coding DNA: TGTGCCAGCAGTCACCAGGGTTACGAGCAGTACTTC. The genes are TRBV3-1 and TRBJ2-7; D is possibly TRBD1 (5 bases). The germline V gene has CDR1 LGHDT and CDR2 YNNKEL (reference sequence). V dropped 6 bases and J dropped 4 bases, with 10 bases sitting between them. The length of the CDR3 is 12 residues.

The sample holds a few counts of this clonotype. CDR3 bases: TGCAGTGCTAGAGGGGTATCGAATTCACCCCTCCACTTT. Translated, it gives CSARGVSNSPLHF. V is TRBV20-1 and J is TRBJ1-6, with D unresolved. V was clipped by 1 base and J by 7 bases, with 8 bases between them. CDR3 length: 13 residues. Germline-derived CDR1 and CDR2 are DFQATT and SNEGSKA (reference sequence).

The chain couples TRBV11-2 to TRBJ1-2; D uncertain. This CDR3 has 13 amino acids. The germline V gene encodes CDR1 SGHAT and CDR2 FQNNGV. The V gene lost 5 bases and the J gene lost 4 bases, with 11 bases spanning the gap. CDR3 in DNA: TGTGCCAGCAGCCCCTGGGCCTTCTATGGCTACACCTTC. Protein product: CASSPWAFYGYTF.

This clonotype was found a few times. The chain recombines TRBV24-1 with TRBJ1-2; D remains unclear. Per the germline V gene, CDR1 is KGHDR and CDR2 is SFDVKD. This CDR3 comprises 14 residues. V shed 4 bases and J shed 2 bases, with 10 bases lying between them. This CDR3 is CATSDAEGNYGYTF. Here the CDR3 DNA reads TGTGCCACCAGTGACGCGGAAGGGAACTATGGCTACACCTTC.